These 21 T cell receptor beta chains came from one sample sequenced in a study of identical twins' blood T cells. TCRdb reanalysed the 5' RACE reads using MiXCR and keeps one entry per CDR3 protein. The sample has a few hundred thousand distinct CDR3 sequences, roughly 31% seen once. Sequencing input: PBMCs. The receptors stem from a woman aged 18-50 years in good health.

This clonotype was seen more than once but under ten times. The chain has TRBV2 and TRBJ1-5; D is perhaps TRBD1 (5 bases). The germline gives CDR1 SNHLY, CDR2 FYNNEI. The germline V and J ends were trimmed by 4 bases and 0 bases, with 10 bases remaining between them. The CDR3 has 15 residues. The CDR3 nucleotides read TGTGCCAGCAGTGGGGGCGAAAATAGCAATCAGCCCCAGCATTTT. This encodes CASSGGENSNQPQHF.

This clonotype was recorded a few times. The chain has TRBV9 and TRBJ2-3, with 11 bases fitting TRBD2. The CDR3 has 16 amino acids. V dropped 3 bases and J dropped 3; count of bases not matched to a gene: 6. Germline V gene data show CDR1 as SGDLS and CDR2 as YYNGEE. CDR3: CASSGLGLAGTDTQYF. The CDR3 DNA follows: TGTGCCAGCAGCGGCCTCGGACTAGCGGGTACAGATACGCAGTATTTT.

The chain couples TRBV5-1 to TRBJ1-2; the D is unclear. This CDR3 has 13 residues. Germline V gene data show CDR1 as SGHRS and CDR2 as YFSETQ. Trimming removed 4 bases from V and 4 bases from J, with 11 bases in between. The CDR3, as DNA: TGCGCCAGCAGCATGGACGGAATCTATGGCTACACCTTC. It translates to CASSMDGIYGYTF.

This clonotype was seen many times. V is TRBV19 and J is TRBJ1-5, with D perhaps TRBD1 (6 bases). The CDR3 length is 14 residues. CDR1 is LNHDA, CDR2 SQIVND, per germline (reference sequence). Trimming cost V 6 bases and J 4 bases, with 13 bases left between them. CDR3 region: CASRKTGLNQPQHF. In nucleotides, the CDR3 is TGTGCCAGTAGGAAGACAGGACTAAATCAGCCCCAGCATTTT.

In DNA, the CDR3 is TGTGCCAGCAGTTACTCTCATCTATACAATGAGCAGTTCTTC. Translating gives CASSYSHLYNEQFF. This chain uses TRBV6-5 with TRBJ2-1; D not resolved. Germline CDR1 reads MNHEY; CDR2 reads SVGAGI. The CDR3 consists of 14 residues. Trimming took 0 bases from V and 4 from J, leaving 7 bases between them.

This clonotype was seen only a few times. The chain links TRBV20-1 to TRBJ1-1; D not resolved. V was clipped by 6 bases and J by 0 bases, with 8 bases between them. Germline V gene lookup returns CDR1 DFQATT and CDR2 SNEGSKA (reference sequence). The CDR3 runs to 12 residues. CDR3: CSAQNLNTEAFF. CDR3 DNA sequence: TGCAGTGCCCAGAACCTGAACACTGAAGCTTTCTTT.

The J gene is TRBJ2-1, the V gene TRBV21-1; the table's D call TRBD1 went unverified against the DNA. TRBV21-1 is assigned pseudogene status. This CDR3 is 16 amino acids long. In nucleotides, the CDR3 is TGTGCCAGCAGCAACCCGGGGACCAGCGCCTACAATGAGCAGTTCTTC. This sequence encodes CASSNPGTSAYNEQFF.

This clonotype has just a few counts. The rearrangement joins TRBV12-3 or TRBV12-4 to TRBJ1-2; no clear D gene. The length of the CDR3 is 14 residues. Deletions cut 2 bases from V and 8 bases from J, with 15 bases between. Here the CDR3 reads CASSLRRGIYGYTF. Written as DNA, the CDR3 is TGTGCCAGCAGTTTAAGACGGGGTATTTACGGCTACACCTTC.

The chain has TRBV18 and TRBJ1-1, with D tentatively TRBD1 (6 bases). Between the trimmed V and J ends, which lost 3 bases and 7 bases, there was a span of 12 bases. Germline values: CDR1 KGHSH, CDR2 LQKENI. The CDR3 has 13 residues. The CDR3 region has the DNA TGTGCCAGCTCACCGGGACATGTTGATGAAGCTTTCTTT. It translates to CASSPGHVDEAFF.

Only a few counts were recorded for this clonotype. This chain connects TRBV20-1 to TRBJ1-5; tentative D call: TRBD1 (5 bases). Trimming removed 0 bases from V and 5 bases from J, with 14 bases in between. The CDR3 is 15 amino acids. CDR1 and CDR2 (germline): DFQATT, SNEGSKA (reference sequence). CDR3 amino acids: CSARDIRGTDQPQHF. As DNA, the CDR3 is TGCAGTGCTAGAGATATTCGGGGGACCGATCAGCCCCAGCATTTT.

CDR3: CASTSDSSPDGYTF. CDR3 DNA: TGTGCCAGCACCTCGGACTCCTCACCGGATGGCTACACCTTC. The chain links TRBV6-6 to TRBJ1-2; D is uncertain. Trimming removed 7 bases at V and 6 bases at J, with 18 bases between. CDR3 length: 14 amino acids. The V gene's germline CDR1 is MNHNY and CDR2 SVGAGI (reference sequence).

This clonotype was seen many times. The CDR3: CSVELPGGYTF. CDR3 bases: TGCAGCGTTGAACTACCGGGTGGCTACACCTTC. V usage is TRBV29-1 and J usage is TRBJ1-2; D is unclear. V was cut by 2 bases and J by 7 bases, with 8 bases left in between. Germline values: CDR1 SQVTM, CDR2 ANQGSEA. This CDR3 region has 11 residues.

This clonotype was seen repeatedly, ten times or more. This chain uses TRBV19 with TRBJ1-2; TRBD1 aligns across 9 bases. The V segment lost 6 bases and the J segment 4 bases; nucleotides outside the gene matches: 6. Germline loops: CDR1 LNHDA, CDR2 SQIVND (reference sequence). The CDR3 spans 14 residues. The DNA of the CDR3 is TGTGCCAGTAGAACCACAGGGGGCGGCTATGGCTACACCTTC. Encoded protein: CASRTTGGGYGYTF. The whole variable domain, remainder taken from reference TRBV19 and TRBJ1-2, is DGGITQSPKYLFRKEGQNVTLSCEQNLNHDAMYWYRQDPGQGLRLIYYSQIVNDFQKGDIAEGYSVSREKKESFPLTVTSAQKNPTAFYLCASRTTGGGYGYTFGSGTRLTVV.

This clonotype appeared many times. V and J are TRBV5-1 and TRBJ1-4; D remains unclear. V shed 3 bases and J shed 0 bases, with 9 bases lying between them. CDR1 is SGHRS and CDR2 is YFSETQ in the germline V gene. The CDR3 sequence is 15 residues long. CDR3 bases: TGCGCCAGCAGCTACCACCCTGCAACTAATGAAAAACTGTTTTTT. Amino acid sequence: CASSYHPATNEKLFF.

V and J are TRBV20-1 and TRBJ2-4; D is perhaps TRBD2 (7 bases). V lost 5 bases and J lost 3, with 14 bases in between. CDR1 is DFQATT, CDR2 SNEGSKA, per germline (reference sequence). This CDR3 has 14 residues. In DNA, the CDR3 is TGCAGTGCTCGACTGGGAGGGGGCAAAAACATTCAGTACTTC. It translates to CSARLGGGKNIQYF.

A few counts support this clonotype. The chain couples TRBV29-1 to TRBJ1-2; perhaps TRBD1 as D (5 bases). Trimming pared 6 bases from V and 1 base from J, leaving 12 bases between. The CDR3 runs to 13 residues. Germline V CDR1 and CDR2: SQVTM, ANQGSEA. The CDR3 protein is CSVRDGSNYGYTF. The CDR3 DNA is TGCAGCGTCCGGGACGGGAGTAACTATGGCTACACCTTC.

This clonotype came up many times. The rearrangement links TRBV29-1 to TRBJ1-1, with D possibly TRBD1 on 5 matching bases. Trimming removed 7 bases at V and 2 bases at J, with 17 bases between. Germline V gene data show CDR1 as SQVTM and CDR2 as ANQGSEA. The CDR3 consists of 14 residues. This CDR3 is CSGNRIGKNTEAFF. The DNA for the CDR3 is TGCAGCGGAAACAGGATTGGGAAAAACACTGAAGCTTTCTTT. The full variable domain, completed using reference TRBV29-1 and TRBJ1-1, is SAVISQKPSRDICQRGTSLTIQCQVDSQVTMMFWYRQQPGQSLTLIATANQGSEATYESGFVIDKFPISRPNLTFSTLTVSNMSPEDSSIYLCSGNRIGKNTEAFFGQGTRLTVV.

This clonotype occurred a few times. DNA for the CDR3: TGTGCCGCTACGGAGAGGAGGGCTGATCAGCCCCAGCATTTT. Protein product: CAATERRADQPQHF. This rearrangement joins TRBV6-2 or TRBV6-3 to TRBJ1-5, with D unresolved. Germline V gene sequence: CDR1 MNHEY, CDR2 SVGEGT. The length of the CDR3 is 14 residues. V was clipped by 11 bases and J by 5 bases, with 19 bases between them.

The chain couples TRBV20-1 to TRBJ2-1; D may be TRBD2 (6 bases). Trimming removed 6 bases from V and 0 bases from J, with 21 bases in between. The CDR3 spans 17 residues. Germline values: CDR1 DFQATT, CDR2 SNEGSKA (reference sequence). For the CDR3, the DNA is TGCAGTGCATGCCTAGTGCGGGGAGACATCTCCTACAATGAGCAGTTCTTC. Amino acid sequence: CSACLVRGDISYNEQFF.

On this clonotype: The junction departs from germline at one end; a sequencing error may be responsible. The chain has TRBV20-1 and TRBJ1-1; the D is unclear. Per the germline V gene, CDR1 is DFQATT and CDR2 is SNEGSKA (reference sequence). This CDR3 contains 14 residues. The CDR3 protein is CNARDYSRNTEAFF. For the CDR3, the DNA is TGCAATGCTAGAGACTACAGTAGGAACACTGAAGCTTTCTTT.

The chain carries TRBV7-9 and TRBJ1-1; 7 nucleotides match TRBD1. With V trimmed by 2 bases and J by 0 bases, 6 bases remained unmatched. This CDR3 is built from 16 residues. Germline CDR1 reads SEHNR; CDR2 reads FQNEAQ (reference sequence). The CDR3: CASSLTPTGMNTEAFF. CDR3 in DNA: TGTGCCAGCAGCTTAACCCCGACAGGGATGAACACTGAAGCTTTCTTT.